Listed here are 11 T cell receptor beta chains from one sample, sequenced in a study of CD8 T cell repertoires and HIV-1 epitope variants. Their antigens are not known. Here immunoSEQ multiplex PCR was the method, and the copy in TCRdb shows in-frame clones only, minus some. The sample lists about 2,800 clones, around 68% occurring once. Material for sequencing was cultured CD8+ T cells derived from PBMCs. These receptors originate from a male donor with HIV.

This clone ranks as large. The chain joins TRBV28 to TRBJ1-1; tentatively, D is TRBD1 (6 bases). Germline V gives CDR1 MDHEN, CDR2 SYDVKM. The CDR3 consists of 14 residues. Trimming cost V 10 bases and J 1 base, with 16 bases left between them. In DNA, the CDR3 is TGTGCCACCTTTCCGACAGGCTCGAACACTGAAGCTTTCTTT. Its translation: CATFPTGSNTEAFF.

The chain links TRBV6-5 to TRBJ1-1; D unresolved. Per germline, CDR1 MNHEY and CDR2 SVGAGI. Trimming stripped 0 bases from V and 4 bases from J, with 9 bases between. The CDR3 contains 14 residues. The CDR3 sequence is CASSYSAEITEAFF. CDR3 sequence (DNA): TGTGCCAGCAGTTACTCGGCAGAAATCACTGAAGCTTTCTTT.

This clone was detected only once. The chain has TRBV7-6 and TRBJ2-1; 9 bases line up with TRBD2. The J segment lost 8 bases and the V segment lost 7 bases, leaving 12 bases of the junction unmatched. CDR3 length equals 15 residues. The germline CDR1 and CDR2 sequences are SGHVS and FNYEAQ. The CDR3 sequence is CASTPGTSQSDEQFF. CDR3 nucleotides: TGTGCCAGCACCCCTGGGACTAGCCAAAGCGATGAGCAGTTCTTC.

The V call is TRBV7-9, the J call TRBJ1-5; D is unresolved. The CDR3 extends over 16 amino acids. Germline CDR1 reads SEHNR; CDR2 reads FQNEAQ (reference sequence). The V end was cut by 5 bases, the J end by 2 bases, with 16 bases between. This CDR3 is CASSDARAGGNQPQHF. The CDR3 DNA is TGTGCCAGCAGCGATGCTCGGGCTGGGGGCAATCAGCCCCAGCATTTT.

Only one count was recorded for this clone. This rearrangement joins TRBV5-6 to TRBJ2-1; D might be TRBD1 or TRBD2, each matching 5 bases. The CDR3 is 13 amino acids. CDR1 SGHDT and CDR2 YYEEEE come from the germline V gene. The germline V and J ends were trimmed by 4 bases and 7 bases, with 12 bases remaining between them. In nucleotides, the CDR3 is TGTGCCAGCAGCCGTGGGGGACGGAATGAGCAGTTCTTC. It translates to CASSRGGRNEQFF.

The table lists this clone with a few counts. This chain links TRBV7-6 with TRBJ2-7, with D possibly TRBD2 on 6 matching bases. Trimming shortened V by 1 base and J by 2 bases, and 24 bases separated the two germline ends. CDR3 size: 19 residues. Germline CDR1 and CDR2: SGHVS and FNYEAQ. This CDR3 reads CASSLGGLGSSGPAYEQYF. The CDR3 nucleotides read TGTGCCAGCAGCTTAGGAGGGTTGGGGTCCAGCGGGCCGGCCTACGAGCAGTACTTC.

The chain carries TRBV10-1 and TRBJ1-1; TRBD1 might be the D (6 bases). Germline loops: CDR1 WNHNN, CDR2 SYGVQD (reference sequence). Trimming removed 7 bases from V and 5 bases from J, with 20 bases in between. The CDR3 loop spans 15 amino acids. The CDR3, as DNA: TGCGCCAGCACCCCGGACAGCCGGGCTTGGACTGAAGCTTTCTTT. Its translation is CASTPDSRAWTEAFF.

This clone was picked up one time. This sequence joins TRBV19 and TRBJ1-5; D not certain. Germline CDR1 is LNHDA and CDR2 is SQIVND (reference sequence). The CDR3 consists of 13 residues. The V and J ends lost 5 bases and 3 bases respectively, with 8 bases between them. The CDR3 spells CASSPEFNQPQHF. CDR3 bases: TGTGCCAGTAGTCCCGAATTCAATCAGCCCCAGCATTTT.

This clone has just a few counts. The gene calls are TRBV5-6 and TRBJ1-2; D not certain. V lost 0 bases, J lost 0 bases, and 3 bases lay in between. Germline CDR1 reads SGHDT; CDR2 reads YYEEEE. The CDR3 extends over 13 amino acids. CDR3 nucleotide sequence: TGTGCCAGCAGCTTGGGAGCTAACTATGGCTACACCTTC. This gives the protein CASSLGANYGYTF.

The rearrangement uses TRBV6-6 and TRBJ2-1; TRBD2 aligns across 8 bases. This CDR3 region has 14 residues. The germline gives CDR1 MNHNY, CDR2 SVGAGI (reference sequence). J gave up 10 bases and V 6 bases, and 11 bases lay outside the gene matches. The CDR3 loop reads CASSSLGGAEEQFF. For the CDR3, the DNA is TGTGCCAGCAGCTCCCTCGGGGGGGCTGAAGAGCAGTTCTTC.

This chain uses TRBV6-5 with TRBJ2-7, with a tentative D call TRBD2 (5 bases). The CDR3 has 13 residues. CDR1 and CDR2 from the germline V gene are MNHEY and SVGAGI. V lost 3 bases, J lost 0 bases, and 6 bases lay in between. CDR3 nucleotide sequence: TGTGCCAGCAGTTATAGCGACTCCTACGAGCAGTACTTC. Translation: CASSYSDSYEQYF.